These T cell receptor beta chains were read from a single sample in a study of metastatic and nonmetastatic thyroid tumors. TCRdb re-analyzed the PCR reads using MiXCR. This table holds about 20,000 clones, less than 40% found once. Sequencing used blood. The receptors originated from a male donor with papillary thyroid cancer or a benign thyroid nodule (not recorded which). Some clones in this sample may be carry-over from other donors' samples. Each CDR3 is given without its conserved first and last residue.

ASRRTGTNTGELF | TRBV6-1
ASVRQGTNTGELF | TRBV6-1
ASSFGRGSNEQF | TRBV11-2
ASSLELAD | TRBV7-9
ASSPTSESYNEQF | TRBV19
ASSFAAGSNYGYT | TRBV7-8
ASSLPWTGQY | TRBV28
SASRGLAGVYEQY | TRBV20-1
ASSRGSLQETQY | TRBV11-2
ASSLEGAYEQY | TRBV11-2
ASSESGGTYNEQF | TRBV6-1
ASSFRETAF | TRBV11-3
ASSLTGMSGYT | TRBV5-1
SARRLAGDGEQY | TRBV20-1
ASSLVSLPLWNEQF | TRBV11-2
SASPGSNTEAF | TRBV20-1
ASSQGTGTTYGYT | TRBV4-3
ASSIRQGKDLYEQY | TRBV19
ATSRDNLNTEAF | TRBV15
SAIRLVTDTQY | TRBV20-1
SARDTGANVLT | TRBV20-1
ASFPNRDQETQY | TRBV28
ASSLVAGGVNEQY | TRBV5-1
ASGRVQGGEQF | TRBV25-1
ASSRLAGASYEQY | TRBV6-1
ASSPGEEQY | TRBV18
SARESDRRTYEQY | TRBV20-1
SARSRGGSVNEQF | TRBV20-1
ASVPSRDSSYEQY | TRBV6-1
ASSPSGEMGHGYT | TRBV19
ASSQALSGREYEQY | TRBV3-1